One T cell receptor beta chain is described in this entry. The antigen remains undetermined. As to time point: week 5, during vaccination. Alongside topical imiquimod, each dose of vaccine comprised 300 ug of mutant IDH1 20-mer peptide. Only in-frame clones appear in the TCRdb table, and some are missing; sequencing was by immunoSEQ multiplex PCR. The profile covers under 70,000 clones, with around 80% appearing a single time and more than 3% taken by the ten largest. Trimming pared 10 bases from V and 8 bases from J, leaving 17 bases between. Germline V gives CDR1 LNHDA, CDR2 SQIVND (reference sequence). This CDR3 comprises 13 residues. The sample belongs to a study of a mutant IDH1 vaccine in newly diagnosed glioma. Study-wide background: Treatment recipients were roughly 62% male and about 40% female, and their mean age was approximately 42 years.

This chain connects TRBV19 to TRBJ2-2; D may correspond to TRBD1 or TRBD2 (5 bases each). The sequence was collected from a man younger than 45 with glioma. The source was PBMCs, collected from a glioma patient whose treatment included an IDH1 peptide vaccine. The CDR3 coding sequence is TGTGCCACTACTCTCGGGGCCAGGGGGGAGCTGTTTTTT. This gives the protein CATTLGARGELFF.